This T cell receptor beta chain came from a study of PD-1 blockade in classical Hodgkin lymphoma. Here immunoSEQ multiplex PCR was the method, and the copy in TCRdb shows in-frame clones only, minus some. The table has fewer than 25,000 clones, around 84% seen once. J gave up 0 bases and V 3 bases, and 0 bases lay outside the gene matches. The CDR3 sequence is 14 residues long. The germline CDR1 and CDR2 sequences are MNHEY and SMNVEV (reference sequence). Time point meaning: cycle 4 day 1 (C4D1), after 5 to 7 weeks of nivolumab. Every patient had relapsed following autologous stem cell transplantation, and cohorts differed in brentuximab vedotin exposure. Best overall response was complete response, partial response or progressive disease in these relapsed/refractory classical Hodgkin lymphoma patients. A word on this clone: The target antigen is unknown.

Study findings and constraints: Complete responders' diversity at baseline resembled that of newly diagnosed patients.

J is TRBJ2-3 and V is TRBV27, with 7 bases lining up with TRBD2. This TCR came from a human donor with classical Hodgkin lymphoma. This specimen was peripheral blood mononuclear cells (PBMCs), taken before the fourth cycle of nivolumab. The DNA for the CDR3 is TGTGCCAGCAGTTTGCGGGAGAGCACAGATACGCAGTATTTT. Amino acids: CASSLRESTDTQYF.